This paragraph covers one T cell receptor beta chain sequence. Its antigen is still unknown. Base qualities are not provided; no much larger clone lies one nucleotide away. Other DNA sequences in this specimen translate into the identical CDR3. V loses 5 bases at its end and J loses 2 bases; junction bases beyond the gene matches: 2. According to the germline V gene, CDR1 reads SQVTM and CDR2 reads ANQGSEA. Including the terminal cysteine and phenylalanine, the CDR3 comprises 13 residues. The read is trimmed to its CDR3 DNA, 39 bases read in frame from base 1. Donors formed part of the validation cohort, which comprised 120 subjects and was distinct from the first cohort of under 750 subjects. The sample originates from a study of cytomegalovirus exposure and HLA in healthy donors (TCRdb year 2017). A note on the overall study: A later analysis indicated that the 110 or so validation repertoires were generated on the platform also employed for the 700 or so repertoires of the first cohort. The study was designed to test whether signatures of past pathogen exposure could be identified by cataloging public T cell receptors. Along with the approximately 700-subject first cohort, a separate validation cohort of over a hundred different subjects was used. To predict cytomegalovirus infection status, the study combined high-throughput TCR immunosequencing, statistical association of individual TCRs with disease status, and machine learning. Study-wide findings and limitations: Three of the identified cytomegalovirus-associated TCR beta chains were confirmed in vitro to be specific for cytomegalovirus antigens. The study listed around 160 TCR beta chains as associated with cytomegalovirus. The classifier was reported to diagnose cytomegalovirus status with high specificity and sensitivity in both the original and validation cohorts. A later analysis lacked HLA typing for the validation cohort, so it scored co-occurrence in that cohort across all 110 or so repertoires. Most TCR sequences were seen in very few donors, while some public TCRs were found in many individuals. The authors suggested that the approach could potentially be generalized to other disease states and immunological phenotypes. A later analysis found that TCRs clustered in the first cohort also tended to co-occur in the 110 or so validation repertoires, with approximately 94% of cluster scores above 0.

The protocol used for the library was the immunoSEQ multiplex PCR assay. Per the original workflow: A statistical classification framework was developed to diagnose cytomegalovirus status using the catalog of TCR beta chain sequences. In its TCRdb copy, this immuneACCESS table keeps in-frame sequences only and misses some clones. Where compared with another copy, unresolved V genes explain less than half of these, and the others have no known cause. V, J and clone size are those of that table, while D and trimming were read from the DNA. This sample lists fewer than 120,000 clones; more than 70% were detected once. Of the sample, 1.5% to 2% falls within the top ten clones.

The chain was built from TRBV29-1 and TRBJ1-2, and TRBD1 matches 10 of the central bases. This TCR was recovered from a woman between 18 and 29 years old in good health and CMV-seronegative. The material sequenced was PBMCs. The base sequence is TGCAGCGTTAGGGACAGGGGCAACTATGGCTACACCTTC. Protein translation: CSVRDRGNYGYTF.